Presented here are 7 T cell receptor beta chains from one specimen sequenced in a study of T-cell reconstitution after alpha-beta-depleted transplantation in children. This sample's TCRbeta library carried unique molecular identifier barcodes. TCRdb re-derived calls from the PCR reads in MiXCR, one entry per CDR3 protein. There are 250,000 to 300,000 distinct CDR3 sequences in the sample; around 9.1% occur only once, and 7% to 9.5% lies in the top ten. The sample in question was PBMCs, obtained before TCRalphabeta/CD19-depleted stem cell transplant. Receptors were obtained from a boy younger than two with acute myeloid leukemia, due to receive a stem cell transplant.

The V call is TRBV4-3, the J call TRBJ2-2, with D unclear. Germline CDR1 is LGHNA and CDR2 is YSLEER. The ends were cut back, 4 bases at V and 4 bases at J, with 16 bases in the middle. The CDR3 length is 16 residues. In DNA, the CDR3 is TGCGCCAGCAGCCCCTGGGTCAGTCAATCCACCGGGGAGCTGTTTTTT. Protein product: CASSPWVSQSTGELFF.

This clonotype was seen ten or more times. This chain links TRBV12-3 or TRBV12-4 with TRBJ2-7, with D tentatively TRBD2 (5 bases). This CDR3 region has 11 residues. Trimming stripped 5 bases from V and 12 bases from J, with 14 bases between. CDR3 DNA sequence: TGTGCCAGCAGTCTCGAGAGGGAGATGTACTTC. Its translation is CASSLEREMYF.

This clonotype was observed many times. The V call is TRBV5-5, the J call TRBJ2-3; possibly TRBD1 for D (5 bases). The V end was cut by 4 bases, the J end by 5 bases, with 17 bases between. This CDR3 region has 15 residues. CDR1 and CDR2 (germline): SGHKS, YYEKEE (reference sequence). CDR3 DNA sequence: TGTGCCAGCAGCCCTTATTACAGGCTGATAGATACGCAGTATTTT. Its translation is CASSPYYRLIDTQYF.

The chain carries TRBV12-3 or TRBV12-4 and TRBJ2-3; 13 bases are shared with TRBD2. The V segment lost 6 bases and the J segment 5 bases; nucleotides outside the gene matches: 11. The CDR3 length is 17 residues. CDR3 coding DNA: TGTGCCAGCAGCCTACTAGCGGGGGGGCCGGATGAAGATACGCAGTATTTT. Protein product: CASSLLAGGPDEDTQYF.

CDR3 DNA sequence: TGTGCTAGTGGTGTAGGTTTGGGGCAGTTCTTC. Amino acid sequence: CASGVGLGQFF. V gene TRBV12-5 combines with J gene TRBJ2-1; no clear D. The length of the CDR3 is 11 residues. V was clipped by 5 bases and J by 12 bases, with 11 bases between them. The germline V gene encodes CDR1 LGHNT and CDR2 FRNRAP.

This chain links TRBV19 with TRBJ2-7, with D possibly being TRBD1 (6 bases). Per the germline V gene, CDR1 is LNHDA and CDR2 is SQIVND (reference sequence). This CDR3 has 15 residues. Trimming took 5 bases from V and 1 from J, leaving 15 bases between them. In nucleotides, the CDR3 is TGTGCCAGTAGTCCTCAGGGGATTGTATCCTACGAGCAGTACTTC. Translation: CASSPQGIVSYEQYF.

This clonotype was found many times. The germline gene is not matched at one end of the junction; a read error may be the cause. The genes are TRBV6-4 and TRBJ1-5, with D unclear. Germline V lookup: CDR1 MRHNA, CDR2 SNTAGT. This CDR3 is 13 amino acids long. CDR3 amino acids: CASSDGSGRPKGF. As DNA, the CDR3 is TGTGCCAGCAGTGACGGGTCTGGCCGTCCCAAGGGTTTT.